This TCR beta chain originates from a study of blood T cell repertoires in COVID-19. The CDR3 consists of 17 residues. Germline assignment: CDR1 SGHVS and CDR2 FNYEAQ. After removal of 5 bases from V and 4 bases from J, the junction contained 14 bases not matched to a gene. The assay was immunoSEQ multiplex PCR, and TCRdb's table has in-frame clones only and misses some. This sample has 200,000 to 250,000 clones, with 70% to 90% found just once. This rearrangement joins TRBV7-6 to TRBJ2-3, with TRBD2 matching 8 bases. Sequences were obtained from PBMCs or T cells enriched from blood (not recorded which). This TCR derives from a man aged 25-45 years who had recovered from COVID-19. DNA of the CDR3: TGTGCCAGCAGCACAAAGGCGGCTAGCGGGTTCGCAGATACGCAGTATTTT. Translated, it gives CASSTKAASGFADTQYF.